The entry below describes one TCR beta chain. Its recognized antigen is unknown. Nothing much larger sits one base from this clone, and base qualities are not available. CDR1 and CDR2 are read off the germline V gene (reference sequence) as SGHKS and YYEKEE. V sheds 4 bases and J sheds 7 bases, leaving 15 bases between their ends. CDR3 length: 15 amino acids, cysteine to phenylalanine. Kept here is only the CDR3 DNA, which spans 45 bases and is read in frame from base 1. The study was a case-control design nested within a healthcare worker cohort in London, UK, with weekly nasopharyngeal swab PCR tests and blood sampling. Between 23 and 31 March 2020, the week of the UK lockdown, healthcare workers were enrolled and then followed up weekly for as long as 16 weeks. Library preparation employed 5' RACE. The sequencing machine was a NextSeq 500. In the TCR library protocol, unique molecular identifiers were attached to individual cDNA molecules to correct for PCR bias and sequencing error. Sequencing covered both TCR alpha and beta chains, and within each sample the abundances of alpha and beta sequences were tightly co-correlated. In the authors' own workflow: V gene, J gene and CDR3 annotation of TCR sequences was performed with Decombinator V4. Expanded TCRs were defined as changing significantly between any two time points under a Poisson model with p below 0.0001. TCR abundances were normalised to the total number of TCRs sequenced per sample and were expressed as counts per million. TRAV1-2 paired with TRAJ12, TRAJ20 or TRAJ33 defined MAIT TCRs, while TRAV10 paired with TRAJ18 defined iNKT TCRs. A search of VDJdb, accessed on 1 November 2021, was run for TCRs annotated to CMV, EBV and SARS-CoV-2, with TCRs annotated for multiple antigens excluded. TCRdb reprocessed the public reads (quality trimming at Q25 with fastp, clone calling with MiXCR) and kept in-frame beta chains. Entries are consolidated by CDR3 protein sequence, retaining the most common genes and DNA. TCRdb's processing, not the study's, gives the V and J calls here. A total of about 69,000 distinct CDR3 sequences appear in this sample, 8.5% to 10% of them only once. The biggest ten clones account for just under 6% of the sample.

The data were taken from a study of early T cells in non-severe SARS-CoV-2 infection (dated by TCRdb to the early 2020s). Broadly, across the study: Because TCR sequencing was done on bulk RNA from unsorted whole blood, the alpha and beta chains could not be paired.

General study outcomes and caveats: VDJdb matching was skewed toward anti-spike CD8 responses, so virus-specific expansions were likely underestimated and private and CD4 specificities were missed.

This TCR was sampled from an adult who was a healthcare worker with PCR-confirmed SARS-CoV-2 infection or an uninfected control (not recorded which). Rearrangement joined TRBV5-5 to TRBJ1-6; a tentative D match to TRBD1 spans 6 bases. Sequenced sample: whole blood. For the CDR3, the sequence is CASSPGTGQNSPLHF. The sequenced DNA is TGTGCCAGCAGCCCCGGGACCGGACAGAATTCACCCCTCCACTTT. With the rest looked up from the reference TRBV5-5 and TRBJ1-6 genes rather than sequenced, the full variable domain is DAGVTQSPTHLIKTRGQQVTLRCSPISGHKSVSWYQQVLGQGPQFIFQYYEKEERGRGNFPDRFSARQFPNYSSELNVNALLLGDSALYLCASSPGTGQNSPLHFGNGTRLTVT.